A selection of T cell receptor beta chains follows, all from one sample in a study of T cells after yellow fever vaccination. One entry per CDR3 protein results from TCRdb running MiXCR on the 5' RACE reads. The table includes under 300,000 distinct CDR3 sequences, over 10% detected once. The source material was CD4+ T cells sorted from PBMCs, sampled 45 days after the yellow fever booster vaccination. These receptors were obtained from a man aged 25 to 40 who received the YFV17D yellow fever vaccine. CDR3s include the opening cysteine and the closing phenylalanine or tryptophan. Fields, in order: CDR3 length, D gene, V gene, J gene, clone size, CDR3 protein, CDR3 DNA. A D gene is named only where the DNA matches it firmly. A clone size is listed for some rows: how often the clone was seen (once, few, many), or a class if it is expanded.

>14|-|TRBV6-5|TRBJ2-1|-
CASSYSGAQDEQFF
TGTGCCAGCAGTTACTCTGGGGCCCAGGATGAGCAGTTCTTC
>14|TRBD1|TRBV11-2|TRBJ2-7|-
CASRKPGQAHEQYF
TGTGCCAGCAGGAAACCGGGACAGGCCCACGAGCAGTACTTC
>16|TRBD2|TRBV7-2|TRBJ2-1|few
CASRRRLAGVSNEQFF
TGTGCCAGCAGGCGACGACTAGCGGGAGTCTCCAATGAGCAGTTCTTC
>16|-|TRBV27|TRBJ2-2|-
CASSLFSVRYTGELFF
TGTGCCAGCAGTTTATTTTCGGTTAGGTACACCGGGGAGCTGTTTTTT
>16|-|TRBV5-1|TRBJ1-2|-
CASSLGESVRHPGYTF
TGCGCCAGCAGCTTGGGTGAAAGTGTGAGGCACCCTGGCTACACCTTC
>14|-|TRBV7-2|TRBJ2-7|-
CASSQRGLLYEQYF
TGTGCCAGCAGCCAAAGGGGCCTGCTCTACGAGCAGTACTTC
>14|-|TRBV28|TRBJ2-7|few
CASRRSQVAYEQYF
TGTGCCAGCAGAAGATCTCAGGTGGCCTACGAGCAGTACTTC
>15|TRBD2|TRBV20-1|TRBJ2-5|few
CSAASLAGARETQYF
TGCAGTGCTGCCTCACTAGCGGGAGCTCGGGAGACCCAGTACTTC
>17|-|TRBV2|TRBJ2-7|few
CASSEEYTRIRPYEQYF
TGTGCCAGCAGTGAAGAGTATACGAGAATACGACCCTACGAGCAGTACTTC
>14|-|TRBV7-2|TRBJ2-1|few
CASTGGSAWNEQFF
TGTGCCAGCACCGGGGGTAGCGCCTGGAATGAGCAGTTCTTC
>12|-|TRBV29-1|TRBJ2-5|-
CSVARGGETQYF
TGCAGCGTTGCGAGGGGAGGAGAGACCCAGTACTTC
>15|-|TRBV29-1|TRBJ2-3|few
CSVVRADRNADTQYF
TGCAGCGTTGTTAGGGCAGATCGGAATGCAGATACGCAGTATTTT
>12|-|TRBV3-1|TRBJ1-2|few
CASSQDPGLSAF
TGTGCCAGCAGCCAAGATCCCGGTCTTAGCGCCTTC
>14|-|TRBV6-1|TRBJ1-1|many
CASSERGGVTEAFF
TGTGCCAGCAGTGAACGGGGGGGGGTCACTGAAGCTTTCTTT
>15|TRBD2|TRBV27|TRBJ2-1|few
CASRLRGSSYNEQFF
TGTGCCAGCAGACTGCGCGGGAGCTCCTACAATGAGCAGTTCTTC
>13|TRBD1|TRBV20-1|TRBJ2-5|-
CSAVRQGVETQYF
TGCAGTGCCGTAAGACAGGGGGTTGAGACCCAGTACTTC
>13|TRBD2|TRBV20-1|TRBJ2-1|-
CSAKGAGGREQFF
TGCAGTGCCAAAGGGGCGGGGGGCCGGGAGCAGTTCTTC
>19|TRBD2|TRBV9|TRBJ2-1|few
CASSVVPTSGRGGGGEQFF
TGTGCCAGCAGCGTAGTCCCCACTAGCGGGAGAGGTGGAGGCGGCGAGCAGTTCTTC
>15|TRBD1|TRBV2|TRBJ1-5|few
CASRGQGIGNQPQHF
TGTGCCAGCAGGGGACAGGGGATCGGCAATCAGCCCCAGCATTTT
>14|-|TRBV27|TRBJ2-3|-
CASSLGGRPDTQYF
TGTGCCAGCAGTTTAGGGGGACGGCCAGATACGCAGTATTTT
>15|-|TRBV10-3|TRBJ1-2|few
CAISESIQGYYGYTF
TGTGCCATCAGTGAGTCGATACAGGGCTACTATGGCTACACCTTC
>17|TRBD2|TRBV5-6|TRBJ2-2|-
CASSWGPTSGQIWELFF
TGTGCCAGCAGCTGGGGCCCTACTAGCGGGCAGATCTGGGAGCTGTTTTTT
>16|-|TRBV24-1|TRBJ1-4|few
CATSDLRRVLKEKLFF
TGTGCCACCAGTGATTTGCGGCGGGTTTTAAAAGAAAAACTGTTTTTT
>15|-|TRBV27|TRBJ2-1|-
CASSFVRSSYNEQFF
TGTGCCAGCAGTTTTGTGCGGTCCTCCTACAATGAGCAGTTCTTC
>16|TRBD1|TRBV15|TRBJ1-4|few
CATSRSGQAINEKLFF
TGTGCCACCAGCAGATCCGGACAGGCGATTAATGAAAAACTGTTTTTT
>14|-|TRBV29-1|TRBJ2-7|-
CSVVEEGKNYEQYF
TGCAGCGTTGTAGAGGAGGGGAAGAACTACGAGCAGTACTTC
>15|-|TRBV29-1|TRBJ2-2|-
CRVEVHLASTGELFF
TGCAGGGTTGAAGTCCACCTAGCGAGCACCGGGGAGCTGTTTTTT
>13|-|TRBV20-1|TRBJ1-5|-
CSAGRERGQPQHF
TGCAGTGCTGGTCGGGAGAGGGGGCAGCCCCAGCATTTT
>15|-|TRBV5-1|TRBJ2-5|few
CASSLEGRRQETQYF
TGCGCCAGCAGCTTGGAAGGGAGGCGACAAGAGACCCAGTACTTC
>16|-|TRBV24-1|TRBJ2-7|few
CATSDPSGPVAYEQYF
TGTGCCACCAGTGACCCCTCGGGACCCGTAGCCTACGAGCAGTACTTC
>15|TRBD2|TRBV3-1|TRBJ2-1|many
CASSQASGANNEQFF
TGTGCCAGCAGCCAAGCTAGCGGGGCGAACAATGAGCAGTTCTTC
>13|-|TRBV18|TRBJ2-5|-
CASSPPSGETQYF
TGTGCCAGCTCACCACCGTCAGGGGAGACCCAGTACTTC
>13|TRBD2|TRBV19|TRBJ2-1|few
CASQTSGTNEQFF
TGTGCCAGTCAGACTAGCGGGACTAATGAGCAGTTCTTC
>13|TRBD1|TRBV15|TRBJ2-7|-
CATSNRGYYEQYF
TGTGCCACCAGCAACAGGGGGTACTACGAGCAGTACTTC
>15|TRBD1|TRBV3-1|TRBJ2-7|-
CASSTSGQGRTRPYF
TGTGCCAGCAGCACCTCGGGACAGGGGAGGACCCGACCGTACTTC
>14|-|TRBV29-1|TRBJ2-6|few
CSSVPLTGANVLTF
TGCAGCTCTGTACCCCTGACTGGGGCCAACGTCCTGACTTTC
>15|-|TRBV10-3|TRBJ2-7|few
CAITPREGSSYEQYF
TGTGCCATCACCCCTCGAGAGGGAAGCTCCTACGAGCAGTACTTC